The present entry profiles one TCR beta chain with its context. The target antigen is unknown. Primers: 60 Vbeta forward and 13 Jbeta reverse. Profiling relied on immunoSEQ multiplex PCR, and the TCRdb table lists in-frame clones only, not all of them. Here the sample spans more than 95,000 clones, roughly 83% being singletons. The CDR3 contains 18 residues. Trimming pared 0 bases from V and 10 bases from J, leaving 30 bases between. In germline, CDR1 is SQVTM, CDR2 ANQGSEA. These data belong to a study of cytomegalovirus exposure and HLA in healthy donors. Points from the study as a whole: Analyzed later, most CMV-associated TCR beta chains appeared HLA-restricted.

This clonotype was obtained from a man aged 18-30 years in good health and CMV-seropositive. This rearrangement joins TRBV29-1 to TRBJ1-1; tentative D call: TRBD1 (5 bases). The specimen was PBMCs. Here the CDR3 reads CSVEDRVILRTPKKGAFF. As DNA, the CDR3 is TGCAGCGTTGAAGATCGAGTAATTTTAAGGACACCCAAGAAGGGAGCTTTCTTT. Full variable domain (remainder filled in from reference TRBV29-1 and TRBJ1-1): SAVISQKPSRDICQRGTSLTIQCQVDSQVTMMFWYRQQPGQSLTLIATANQGSEATYESGFVIDKFPISRPNLTFSTLTVSNMSPEDSSIYLCSVEDRVILRTPKKGAFFGQGTRLTVV.